These 2 T cell receptor beta chains originate from one sample sequenced in a study of blood T cell repertoires in COVID-19. Data came from immunoSEQ multiplex PCR; TCRdb stores just in-frame clones and leaves some out. The profile shows around 400,000 clones, over 75% of them singletons. The source material was peripheral blood. Receptors originate from a woman aged 25 to 39 with COVID-19, enrolled during active disease.

This clone was seen just once. The chain links TRBV9 to TRBJ2-1, with TRBD2 matching over 13 bases. The V and J ends lost 0 bases and 4 bases, in that order; junction bases with no gene match: 13. The CDR3 runs 20 residues. The germline V gene encodes CDR1 SGDLS and CDR2 YYNGEE. As DNA, the CDR3 is TGTGCCAGCAGCGTAGCGAGATGGAGGACTAGCGGGAGAGAATACAATGAGCAGTTCTTC. It specifies CASSVARWRTSGREYNEQFF.

V and J are TRBV24-1 and TRBJ2-1; D gene ambiguous. The CDR3 has 13 amino acids. V was clipped by 0 bases and J by 9 bases, with 8 bases between them. Germline lookup yields CDR1 KGHDR and CDR2 SFDVKD. This CDR3 is CATSDLITGEQFF. The CDR3 DNA is TGTGCCACCAGTGATTTGATCACCGGTGAGCAGTTCTTC.